This TCR beta chain derives from a study of blood T cell repertoires in COVID-19. Whole-study context: The analysed material was cDNA or gDNA that came from T cells, B-cell-depleted T cells, or PBMCs.

In the original processing: Nucleated cell number was recorded as an estimate derived from reference gene primer amplification. Clones were read by immunoSEQ multiplex PCR, and TCRdb kept only the in-frame ones, dropping some. That table supplies the V and J calls and clone size; D and trimming were determined from the DNA. The table lists 150,000 to 200,000 clones, 90% of them singletons. CDR1 and CDR2 (germline): LNHDA, SQIVND (reference sequence). J gave up 1 base and V 4 bases, and 9 bases lay outside the gene matches. The CDR3 extends over 18 amino acids. The chain couples TRBV19 to TRBJ2-6; 8 nucleotides line up with TRBD1. Sequenced input: peripheral blood. The origin of this receptor is a man aged 45-65 years with acute or convalescent COVID-19. This CDR3 reads CASSTGRTGFSGANVLTF. The CDR3, as DNA: TGTGCCAGTAGTACGGGAAGGACAGGGTTTTCTGGGGCCAACGTCCTGACTTTC.